A selection of T cell receptor beta chains follows, all from one sample in a study of CD8+CD57+ T cells in acquired aplastic anemia. Each CDR3 protein gets one entry after TCRdb re-called the reads with MiXCR. This sample carries some 290,000 distinct CDR3 sequences, around three fifths of them seen once, and the ten largest clones take roughly 8%. Input material: sorted CD4+, CD8+, or CD8+CD57+ T cells (not recorded which) from PBMCs. The receptors were gathered from a human donor with severe aplastic anemia or a healthy control (not recorded which). The CDR3 runs from the conserved cysteine through the conserved F or W. A D gene is named only where the DNA matches it firmly. Expanded clones get a size class; other rows say once, few or many, or leave the size out.

size	V	D	J	CDR3	DNA
.	TRBV5-4	.	TRBJ1-2	CASSLRGNNYGYTF	TGTGCCAGCAGCTTAAGAGGCAATAACTATGGCTACACCTTC
.	TRBV19	TRBD2	TRBJ2-7	CASSMTSGRFSYEQYF	TGTGCCAGTAGTATGACTAGCGGGAGGTTCTCCTACGAGCAGTACTTC
many	TRBV12-5	.	TRBJ1-5	CASGFDRSNQPQHF	TGTGCTAGTGGTTTTGACAGGAGCAATCAGCCCCAGCATTTT
few	TRBV5-1	.	TRBJ2-3	CASSSGHSIITDTQYF	TGTGCCAGCAGCTCCGGACATTCAATAATCACAGATACGCAGTATTTT
once	TRBV11-2	.	TRBJ2-4	CASSSKLGEAKNIQYF	TGTGCCAGCAGCTCCAAACTCGGGGAAGCCAAAAACATTCAGTACTTC
.	TRBV7-2	.	TRBJ2-5	CASSLVGGLGETQYF	TGTGCCAGCAGCTTGGTGGGGGGACTGGGAGAGACCCAGTACTTC
.	TRBV5-1	TRBD1	TRBJ2-2	CASSDGTGTNTGELFF	TGTGCCAGCAGCGACGGGACAGGGACGAACACCGGGGAGCTGTTTTTT
few	TRBV20-1	.	TRBJ1-2	CSASWAFDGYTF	TGCAGTGCGAGCTGGGCGTTCGATGGCTACACCTTC
many	TRBV2	.	TRBJ1-5	CASSDLGASNQPQHF	TGTGCCAGCAGTGATTTGGGGGCTAGCAATCAGCCCCAGCATTTT
many	TRBV15	TRBD1	TRBJ1-1	CATSPWDRTEAFF	TGTGCCACCAGCCCCTGGGACAGAACTGAAGCTTTCTTT
.	TRBV9	.	TRBJ1-6	CASSAGDARNSPLHF	TGTGCCAGCAGCGCCGGGGACGCGCGAAATTCACCCCTCCACTTT
.	TRBV5-1	.	TRBJ2-5	CASSPAVPWETQYF	TGCGCCAGCAGCCCGGCCGTACCCTGGGAGACCCAGTACTTC
many	TRBV7-3	TRBD2	TRBJ2-1	CASSRGGPVSYNEQFF	TGTGCCAGCAGCCGGGGGGGCCCGGTATCCTACAATGAGCAGTTCTTC
.	TRBV7-2	.	TRBJ2-7	CASSYGLQGHEQYF	TGTGCCAGCAGCTATGGACTACAGGGGCACGAGCAGTACTTC
.	TRBV25-1	.	TRBJ2-3	CASTRVGTDTQYF	TGTGCCAGCACCAGGGTGGGGACAGATACGCAGTATTTT
.	TRBV7-9	.	TRBJ2-7	CASSLDRYSHEQYF	TGTGCCAGCAGCCTAGACAGGTATTCCCACGAGCAGTACTTC
.	TRBV9	.	TRBJ1-5	CASSYGGADQPQHF	TGTGCCAGCAGTTACGGGGGGGCGGATCAGCCCCAGCATTTT
.	TRBV24-1	.	TRBJ2-1	CATSDQREPVSFF	TGTGCCACCAGTGATCAACGGGAGCCGGTATCGTTCTTC
.	TRBV7-6	.	TRBJ1-2	CASSDSFTGGYTF	TGTGCCAGCAGCGATTCTTTTACTGGCGGCTACACCTTC
.	TRBV7-2	.	TRBJ1-3	CASSLDREVGNTIYF	TGTGCCAGCAGCTTAGACAGAGAAGTAGGAAACACCATATATTTT
.	TRBV5-1	.	TRBJ2-3	CASSRSPSAGSTDTQYF	TGCGCCAGCAGCCGAAGTCCATCGGCAGGGAGCACAGATACGCAGTATTTT
once	TRBV10-3	TRBD1	TRBJ2-5	CAIQGVGEETQYF	TGTGCCATACAGGGGGTGGGGGAAGAGACCCAGTACTTC
few	TRBV30	.	TRBJ1-5	CAWKSVGQGSKQHF	TGTGCCTGGAAAAGCGTTGGGCAGGGAAGTAAACAGCATTTT
.	TRBV7-2	.	TRBJ1-6	CASSLWDTNSPLRF	TGTGCCAGCAGCTTATGGGATACCAATTCACCCCTCCGCTTT
.	TRBV15	.	TRBJ2-3	CATNRDGTDLDTQYF	TGTGCCACCAACAGAGACGGGACCGATTTAGATACGCAGTATTTC
.	TRBV19	TRBD1	TRBJ1-6	CASSIGDRRYSPLHF	TGTGCCAGTAGTATAGGGGACAGGAGATATTCACCCCTCCACTTT
few	TRBV10-3	.	TRBJ1-1	CAIGDSNTEAFF	TGTGCCATCGGGGATTCTAACACTGAAGCTTTCTTT
many	TRBV11-2	.	TRBJ1-3	CAIGVGDSTSGNTIYF	TGTGCTATTGGGGTGGGAGATTCGACTTCTGGAAACACCATATATTTT
.	TRBV5-1	.	TRBJ1-1	CASGPDRGAFF	TGCGCCAGCGGACCGGACCGAGGGGCTTTCTTT
.	TRBV7-2	.	TRBJ2-1	CASQQGPPNEQFF	TGTGCCAGCCAGCAGGGGCCTCCCAATGAGCAGTTCTTC
few	TRBV7-9	TRBD1	TRBJ2-7	CASSSRQGARSYEQYF	TGTGCCAGCAGCTCCCGACAGGGCGCTAGGTCCTACGAGCAGTACTTC
once	TRBV7-9	.	TRBJ2-2	CASSLGIPGELFF	TGTGCCAGCAGCTTAGGGATCCCAGGGGAGCTGTTTTTT
many	TRBV4-3	TRBD1	TRBJ1-4	CASSQIPTRQGDGEKLFF	TGCGCCAGCAGCCAAATTCCCACACGACAGGGGGATGGGGAAAAACTGTTTTTT
.	TRBV7-9	TRBD1	TRBJ1-6	CASSIGQESNSPLHF	TGTGCCAGCAGCATCGGACAGGAGAGTAATTCACCCCTCCACTTT
many	TRBV5-1	.	TRBJ2-5	CASSVGSEQETQYF	TGCGCCAGCAGCGTGGGTAGCGAGCAAGAGACCCAGTACTTC
few	TRBV20-1	.	TRBJ2-1	CSARDQGLEQFF	TGCAGTGCTAGAGATCAGGGTCTTGAGCAGTTCTTC
.	TRBV15	TRBD1	TRBJ1-2	CATSRGTGELNYGYTF	TGTGCCACCAGCAGAGGGACAGGGGAACTAAACTATGGCTACACCTTC
few	TRBV5-4	.	TRBJ2-7	CASSSDNYEQYF	TGTGCCAGCAGCTCGGACAACTACGAGCAGTACTTC
few	TRBV5-4	.	TRBJ1-5	CASSLAGIQPQHF	TGTGCCAGCAGCTTAGCAGGGATTCAGCCCCAGCATTTT
few	TRBV20-1	.	TRBJ1-1	CSAEGRRGHTEAFF	TGCAGTGCTGAGGGACGTAGGGGACACACTGAAGCTTTCTTT
many	TRBV7-6	.	TRBJ2-1	CASSSHRVSGDNEQFF	TGTGCCAGCAGCTCCCATAGGGTTTCGGGGGACAATGAGCAGTTCTTC
.	TRBV10-1	.	TRBJ2-2	CASSEISLTGELFF	TGCGCCAGCAGTGAGATCTCTCTCACCGGGGAGCTGTTTTTT
.	TRBV20-1	.	TRBJ2-1	CSARVRATREQFF	TGCAGTGCTAGAGTTCGGGCTACCAGGGAGCAGTTCTTC
.	TRBV4-3	TRBD2	TRBJ2-3	CASSQEVQRGIDTQYF	TGCGCCAGCAGCCAAGAGGTCCAGCGGGGGATCGATACGCAGTATTTT
many	TRBV20-1	.	TRBJ2-5	CSARDRGAGETQYF	TGCAGTGCTAGAGACCGGGGGGCCGGAGAGACCCAGTACTTC
once	TRBV4-3	TRBD1	TRBJ2-1	CVSSQDRGPSYNEQFF	TGCGTCAGCAGCCAAGATAGGGGGCCCTCCTACAATGAGCAGTTCTTC
many	TRBV2	.	TRBJ1-1	CASSRGYGEAFF	TGTGCCAGCAGCAGGGGTTACGGTGAAGCTTTCTTT
.	TRBV7-9	.	TRBJ1-2	CASRATNSVGYTF	TGTGCCAGCAGGGCCACAAATTCTGTCGGCTACACCTTC
many	TRBV5-6	.	TRBJ1-1	CASSLGMLGFEAFF	TGTGCCAGCAGCTTGGGCATGTTGGGTTTTGAAGCTTTCTTT
.	TRBV20-1	TRBD1	TRBJ1-2	CSAGIQQGAGYGYTF	TGCAGTGCTGGCATACAACAGGGGGCTGGCTATGGCTACACCTTC